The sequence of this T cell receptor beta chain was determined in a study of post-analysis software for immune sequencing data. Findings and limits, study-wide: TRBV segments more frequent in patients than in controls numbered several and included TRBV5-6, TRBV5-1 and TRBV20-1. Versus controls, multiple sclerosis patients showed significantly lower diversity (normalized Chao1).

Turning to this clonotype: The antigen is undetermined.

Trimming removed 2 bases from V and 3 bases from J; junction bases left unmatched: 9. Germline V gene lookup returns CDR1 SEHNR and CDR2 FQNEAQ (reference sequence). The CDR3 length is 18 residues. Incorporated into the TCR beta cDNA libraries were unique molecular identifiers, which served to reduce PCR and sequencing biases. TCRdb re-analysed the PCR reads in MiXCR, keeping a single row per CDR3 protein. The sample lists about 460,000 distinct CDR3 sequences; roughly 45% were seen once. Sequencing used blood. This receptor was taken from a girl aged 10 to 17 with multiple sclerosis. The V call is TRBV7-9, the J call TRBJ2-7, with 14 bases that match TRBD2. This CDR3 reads CASSLKTSGRAKYYEQYF. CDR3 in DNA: TGTGCCAGCAGCTTAAAGACTAGCGGGAGGGCCAAATACTACGAGCAGTACTTC.